What follows are 14 T cell receptor beta chains derived from one specimen sequenced in a study of T-cell memory formation after mild COVID-19. Each CDR3 protein gets one entry after TCRdb re-called the 5' RACE reads with MiXCR. This sample yields about 180,000 distinct CDR3 sequences, of which about a sixth are seen a single time; around 1.9% belongs to the top ten. The sample taken for sequencing was PBMCs or a T cell subset sorted from them (not recorded which). These TCRs come from an adult woman who had mild COVID-19 (a few samples of this study predate the infection). Cell type and time point are not known.

V is TRBV5-1 and J is TRBJ2-7; 7 bases fit TRBD1. Germline CDR1 SGHRS, CDR2 YFSETQ. Trimming cost V 0 bases and J 4 bases; bases outside gene matches: 4. The length of the CDR3 is 14 residues. In DNA, the CDR3 is TGCGCCAGCAGCTTGGGGGCAGGGGGATACGAGCAGTACTTC. This gives the protein CASSLGAGGYEQYF.

This clonotype has more than one count but fewer than ten. The J gene is TRBJ2-1, the V gene TRBV7-3; D call uncertain. Germline CDR1 is SGHTA and CDR2 is FQGTGA. V lost 5 bases and J lost 1, with 12 bases in between. The CDR3 sequence is 15 residues long. CDR3: CASSRSGVSYNEQFF. CDR3 coding DNA: TGTGCCAGCAGCCGAAGTGGGGTTTCCTACAATGAGCAGTTCTTC.

This chain joins TRBV20-1 and TRBJ2-4; 9 bases align to TRBD2. The CDR3 extends over 13 amino acids. Trimming took 2 bases from V and 9 from J; bases not matched to a gene: 5. Germline V CDR1 and CDR2: DFQATT, SNEGSKA (reference sequence). CDR3 sequence reads: CSARRTSDTIQYF. Here the CDR3 DNA reads TGCAGTGCTAGAAGGACTAGCGATACCATTCAGTACTTC.

This clonotype was picked up many times. CDR3 residues: CSASGTTNYGYTF. CDR3 in DNA: TGCAGTGCCAGCGGGACGACCAACTATGGCTACACCTTC. The chain uses TRBV20-1 and TRBJ1-2, with TRBD1 as a possible D gene (5 bases). CDR3 length equals 13 residues. Trimming pared 6 bases from V and 2 bases from J, leaving 13 bases between. Germline V CDR1 and CDR2: DFQATT, SNEGSKA (reference sequence).

V gene TRBV11-2 combines with J gene TRBJ2-7, with a tentative D call TRBD2 (5 bases). V lost 2 bases to trimming and J lost 9 bases, with 17 bases between them. The CDR3 length is 14 residues. Germline V CDR1 and CDR2: SGHAT, FQNNGV. The CDR3 coding sequence is TGTGCCAGCAGCTTACTCTTAGGAGGACCTGGGCAGTACTTC. Encoded protein: CASSLLLGGPGQYF.

The chain combines TRBV20-1 with TRBJ2-7; 8 bases align to TRBD1. The CDR3 spans 15 residues. V trimming: 7 bases; J trimming: 4 bases; junction bases outside the gene matches: 15. The germline CDR1 and CDR2 sequences are DFQATT and SNEGSKA (reference sequence). The CDR3 region is CSVHRPGQALYEQYF. The CDR3 DNA follows: TGCAGTGTTCATAGACCGGGACAGGCCTTATACGAGCAGTACTTC.

This clonotype was seen once. The chain employs TRBV20-1 and TRBJ1-4; 7 bases are a match to TRBD1. Looked up from germline, CDR1 is DFQATT and CDR2 is SNEGSKA (reference sequence). This CDR3 is 15 amino acids long. J lost 5 bases, V lost 7 bases, and 13 bases had no gene match. The CDR3 bases are TGCAGTGATCTCGTCCGGACAGGCTTGAATGAAAAACTGTTTTTT. Protein sequence: CSDLVRTGLNEKLFF.

This clonotype was picked up a small number of times. This chain uses TRBV7-9 with TRBJ1-3; D unclear. Germline V lookup: CDR1 SEHNR, CDR2 FQNEAQ (reference sequence). CDR3 size: 15 residues. Trimming took 5 bases from V and 0 from J, leaving 11 bases between them. CDR3 in DNA: TGTGCCAGCAGCCAACCCGGCGGCTCTGGAAACACCATATATTTT. Protein product: CASSQPGGSGNTIYF.

This clonotype qualifies as large. The chain joins TRBV5-1 to TRBJ2-6; no clear D. V gave up 5 bases and J gave up 1 base, with 16 bases separating them. This CDR3 has 17 amino acids. The V gene's germline CDR1 is SGHRS and CDR2 YFSETQ. The CDR3 here is CASSFPTQLSGANVLTF. CDR3 coding DNA: TGCGCCAGCAGTTTCCCGACCCAGCTATCTGGGGCCAACGTCCTGACTTTC.

The genes are TRBV10-3 and TRBJ2-3, with TRBD2 identical over 7 bases. The CDR3 is made up of 14 amino acids. The germline CDR1 and CDR2 sequences are ENHRY and SYGVKD. Trimming cost V 3 bases and J 5 bases; bases outside gene matches: 5. The CDR3 sequence is CAISDAGVLDTQYF. CDR3 coding DNA: TGTGCCATCAGTGATGCGGGAGTGTTAGATACGCAGTATTTT.

This clonotype was seen only a few times. This CDR3 reads CASSSGSPRQYF. The CDR3 region has the DNA TGTGCCAGCAGTTCTGGGTCTCCCCGGCAGTACTTC. This rearrangement joins TRBV3-1 to TRBJ2-7; no clear D gene. V lost 6 bases and J 9 bases, leaving 15 bases between the germline ends. CDR1 and CDR2 from the germline V gene are LGHDT and YNNKEL (reference sequence). The CDR3 has 12 residues.

This clonotype was recorded a few times. The V and J genes are TRBV7-3 and TRBJ2-3; D remains unclear. From germline, CDR1 is SGHTA and CDR2 FQGTGA. Trimming left V 5 bases short and J 4 bases short, with 13 bases between. CDR3 size: 14 residues. This CDR3 is CASSARSGPDTQYF. The CDR3 region has the DNA TGTGCCAGCAGCGCGCGATCAGGACCAGATACGCAGTATTTT.

This chain links TRBV12-3 or TRBV12-4 with TRBJ1-1, with unresolved D. V was pared by 7 bases and J by 6 bases, with 18 bases between. The CDR3 covers 14 residues. DNA of the CDR3: TGTGCCAGCACCCTCCTGGTGAAGGGTGCTGAAGCTTTCTTT. Translating it yields CASTLLVKGAEAFF.

The chain is built from TRBV5-5 and TRBJ1-2; TRBD1 matches 8 bases. The length of the CDR3 is 16 residues. The germline V gene encodes CDR1 SGHKS and CDR2 YYEKEE (reference sequence). V trimming: 0 bases; J trimming: 2 bases; junction bases outside the gene matches: 6. The CDR3 DNA reads as TGTGCCAGCAGCTTGGGTCCGGGACAGGTGAACTATGGCTACACCTTC. Encoded protein: CASSLGPGQVNYGYTF. Full variable domain (outside the CDR3, taken from reference TRBV5-5 and TRBJ1-2): DAGVTQSPTHLIKTRGQQVTLRCSPISGHKSVSWYQQVLGQGPQFIFQYYEKEERGRGNFPDRFSARQFPNYSSELNVNALLLGDSALYLCASSLGPGQVNYGYTFGSGTRLTVV.